Listed below are T cell receptor beta chains from one sample, sequenced in a study of T cells in Graves' hyperthyroidism and ophthalmopathy. TCRdb itself ran the multiplex PCR reads through MiXCR, one entry per CDR3 protein. The table records hundreds of thousands of distinct CDR3 sequences, about half of them present only once. The specimen sequenced was peripheral blood or thyroid tissue (not recorded which). These receptors were collected from a woman younger than 30 with Graves' hyperthyroidism. CDR3s include the opening cysteine and the closing phenylalanine or tryptophan. D genes are given only for firm matches. Some rows mark clone size as missing; the rest say once, few, many or name a class of expanded clone.

D,V,size,J,CDR3,DNA
NA,TRBV6-9,NA,TRBJ1-1,CASEKVVNLEAFF,TGTGCCAGCGAAAAGGTGGTGAATCTTGAAGCTTTCTTT
NA,TRBV10-3,NA,TRBJ2-2,CASSYSSLTNTGELFF,TGTGCCAGCAGTTACTCCAGCCTGACGAACACCGGGGAGCTGTTTTTT
TRBD1,TRBV7-2,NA,TRBJ2-7,CASSDRGGSYEQYF,TGTGCCAGCAGCGACAGGGGTGGTTCCTACGAGCAGTACTTC
NA,TRBV7-2,NA,TRBJ1-1,CASSLLAGARTEAFF,TGTGCCAGCAGTTTATTAGCTGGGGCTCGCACTGAAGCTTTCTTT
NA,TRBV29-1,many,TRBJ1-1,CSVENVGLATEAFF,TGCAGCGTTGAAAACGTTGGGTTGGCCACTGAAGCTTTCTTT
NA,TRBV10-1,NA,TRBJ2-5,CASSNGGAGYNEQYF,TGCGCCAGCAGCAACGGTGGGGCGGGCTACAATGAGCAGTACTTC
NA,TRBV7-3,few,TRBJ2-7,CASSLEPGAYEQYF,TGTGCCAGCAGCTTAGAGCCGGGGGCCTACGAGCAGTACTTC
TRBD1,TRBV6-6,NA,TRBJ1-2,CASRTGVDYGYTF,TGTGCCAGCAGGACAGGGGTTGACTATGGCTACACCTTC
TRBD2,TRBV9,NA,TRBJ2-5,CASSVGRGIKETQYF,TGTGCCAGCAGCGTAGGGCGGGGGATCAAAGAGACCCAGTACTTC
NA,TRBV7-8,many,TRBJ1-6,CASSFNRANSPLHF,TGTGCCAGCAGCTTCAACAGGGCGAATTCACCCCTCCACTTT
NA,TRBV2,many,TRBJ2-7,CASTDGRPYEQYF,TGTGCCAGCACGGATGGGAGGCCCTACGAGCAGTACTTC
NA,TRBV4-2,few,TRBJ2-6,CASSFPSGANVLTF,TGTGCCAGCAGTTTTCCCTCTGGGGCCAACGTCCTGACTTTC
NA,TRBV6-2/TRBV6-3,NA,TRBJ1-1,CASSYGGFAFF,TGTGCCAGCAGCTATGGCGGGTTTGCTTTCTTT
NA,TRBV6-5,many,TRBJ2-7,CASSELADYEQYF,TGTGCCAGCAGTGAACTGGCAGACTACGAGCAGTACTTC
NA,TRBV11-1,NA,TRBJ2-6,CASSLLTTGGSGANVLTF,TGTGCCAGCAGCTTACTGACTACAGGCGGCTCTGGGGCCAACGTCCTGACTTTC
NA,TRBV15,many,TRBJ1-5,CATSRDWDQPQHF,TGTGCCACCAGCAGAGATTGGGATCAGCCCCAGCATTTT
NA,TRBV2,NA,TRBJ2-5,CASSQNGGKETQYF,TGTGCCAGCAGTCAAAACGGGGGTAAAGAGACCCAGTACTTC
TRBD1,TRBV10-3,few,TRBJ2-7,CAISTQGTYEQYF,TGTGCCATCAGCACACAGGGGACCTACGAGCAGTACTTC
NA,TRBV29-1,NA,TRBJ1-1,CSVGETGNTEAFF,TGCAGCGTTGGAGAGACAGGGAACACTGAAGCTTTCTTT
TRBD1,TRBV29-1,NA,TRBJ1-1,CSSLTGKFTEAFF,TGCAGCAGTTTGACAGGGAAATTCACTGAAGCTTTCTTT
TRBD2,TRBV29-1,many,TRBJ2-7,CSVGLAASYEQYF,TGCAGCGTTGGGCTAGCGGCCTCCTACGAGCAGTACTTC
TRBD1,TRBV24-1,NA,TRBJ2-5,CATPPRTGVGETQYF,TGTGCCACCCCTCCTAGGACAGGGGTTGGAGAGACCCAGTACTTC
TRBD1,TRBV25-1,few,TRBJ1-5,CASSSGTGHQPQHF,TGTGCCAGCAGCTCGGGGACAGGGCATCAGCCCCAGCATTTT
NA,TRBV19,NA,TRBJ2-7,CASSTHLDSYEQYF,TGTGCCAGTAGTACCCACCTAGACAGTTACGAGCAGTACTTC
TRBD2,TRBV7-2,few,TRBJ2-7,CASSQEGLAGAEQYF,TGTGCCAGCAGCCAGGAGGGACTAGCGGGAGCCGAGCAGTACTTC
NA,TRBV10-3,few,TRBJ2-5,CAISGTNQETRYF,TGTGCCATCAGCGGGACAAACCAAGAGACCCGGTACTTC
TRBD2,TRBV2,NA,TRBJ2-5,CASSVRAGGETQYF,TGTGCCAGCAGTGTGAGGGCGGGGGGGGAGACCCAGTACTTC
TRBD1,TRBV19,once,TRBJ2-6,CASSPGTGSAGANVLTF,TGTGCCAGTAGTCCCGGGACAGGGTCTGCTGGGGCCAACGTCCTGACTTTC
NA,TRBV7-8,NA,TRBJ1-1,CASSSRQKLNTEAFF,TGTGCCAGCAGCTCCAGACAGAAGCTGAACACTGAAGCTTTCTTT
NA,TRBV10-3,NA,TRBJ2-5,CAISEGTAQETQYF,TGTGCCATCAGTGAGGGAACAGCGCAAGAGACCCAGTACTTC
NA,TRBV24-1,NA,TRBJ2-1,CATSDLGQTSYNEQFF,TGTGCCACCAGTGATTTGGGACAAACCTCCTACAATGAGCAGTTCTTC
TRBD2,TRBV20-1,NA,TRBJ2-7,CSAEPGLADLSYEQYF,TGCAGTGCTGAACCGGGACTAGCGGATCTCTCCTACGAGCAGTACTTC
NA,TRBV7-2,NA,TRBJ2-5,CASINGGRSAETQYF,TGTGCCAGCATAAACGGGGGGCGCTCGGCGGAGACCCAGTACTTC
NA,TRBV25-1,once,TRBJ2-3,CASSEGDTDTDTQYF,TGTGCCAGCAGTGAAGGGGACACCGACACAGATACGCAGTATTTT
TRBD1,TRBV2,NA,TRBJ1-2,CANREGGNYGYTF,TGTGCCAACAGAGAAGGGGGCAACTATGGCTACACCTTC
TRBD2,TRBV5-1,NA,TRBJ2-7,CASSLSASGRYEQYF,TGTGCCAGCAGCTTGTCCGCAAGCGGGAGGTACGAGCAGTACTTC
NA,TRBV25-1,NA,TRBJ1-5,CASRDQLSNQPQHF,TGTGCCAGCAGAGATCAACTTAGCAATCAGCCCCAGCATTTT